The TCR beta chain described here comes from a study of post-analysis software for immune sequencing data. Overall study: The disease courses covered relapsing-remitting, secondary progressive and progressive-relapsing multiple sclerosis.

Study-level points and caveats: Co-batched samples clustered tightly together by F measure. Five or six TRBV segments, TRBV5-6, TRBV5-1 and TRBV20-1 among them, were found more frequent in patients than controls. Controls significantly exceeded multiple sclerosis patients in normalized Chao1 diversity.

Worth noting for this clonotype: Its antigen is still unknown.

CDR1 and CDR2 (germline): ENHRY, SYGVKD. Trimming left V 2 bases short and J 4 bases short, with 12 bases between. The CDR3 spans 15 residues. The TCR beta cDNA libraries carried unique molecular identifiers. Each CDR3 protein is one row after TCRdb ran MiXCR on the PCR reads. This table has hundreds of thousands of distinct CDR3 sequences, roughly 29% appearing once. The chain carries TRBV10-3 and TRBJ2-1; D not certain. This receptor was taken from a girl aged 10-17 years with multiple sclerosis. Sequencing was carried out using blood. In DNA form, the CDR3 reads TGTGCCATCAGTGAGCAGGTACAGCATTACAATGAGCAGTTCTTC. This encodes CAISEQVQHYNEQFF.